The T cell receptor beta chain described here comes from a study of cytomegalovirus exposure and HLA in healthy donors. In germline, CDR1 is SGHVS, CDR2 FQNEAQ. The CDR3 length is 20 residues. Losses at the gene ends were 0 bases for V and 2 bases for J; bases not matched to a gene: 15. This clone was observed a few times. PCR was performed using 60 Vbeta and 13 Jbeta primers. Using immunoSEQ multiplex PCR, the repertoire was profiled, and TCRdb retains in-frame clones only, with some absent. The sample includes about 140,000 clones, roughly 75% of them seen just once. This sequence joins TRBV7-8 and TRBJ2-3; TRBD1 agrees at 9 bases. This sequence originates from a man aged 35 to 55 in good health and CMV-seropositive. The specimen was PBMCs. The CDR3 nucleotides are TGTGCCAGCAGCTTAGCGTACTTCCAACAAGGGGACAGGGACACAGATACGCAGTATTTT. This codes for CASSLAYFQQGDRDTDTQYF.